The 27 T cell receptor beta chains below all came from one sample that was sequenced in a study of shared clonotypes between healthy human individuals. Method: immunoSEQ multiplex PCR; TCRdb's copy keeps in-frame clones and lacks some. Of some 510,000 clones listed, 70% to 80% are singletons. The sample consisted of PBMCs. These TCRs come from a woman aged 40-49 years in good health. Some clones in this sample may be carry-over from other donors' samples.

This clone has a single count. J is TRBJ1-2 and V is TRBV6-5; D is uncertain. Trimming shortened V by 5 bases and J by 7 bases, and 11 bases separated the two germline ends. CDR1 is MNHEY, CDR2 SVGAGI, per germline. The CDR3 has 12 amino acids. CDR3: CASSPNRGGYTF. The CDR3 DNA is TGTGCCAGCAGTCCCAACAGAGGTGGCTACACCTTC.

This clone was picked up a small number of times. This specimen includes other DNA sequences encoding the same CDR3. The chain is built from TRBV9 and TRBJ2-7; TRBD2 matches 13 bases. The CDR3 extends over 15 amino acids. Losses at the gene ends were 2 bases for V and 2 bases for J; bases not matched to a gene: 1. The germline CDR1 and CDR2 sequences are SGDLS and YYNGEE. This CDR3 is CASSVGTSGTYEQYF. The CDR3 DNA reads as TGTGCCAGCAGCGTTGGGACTAGCGGGACCTACGAGCAGTACTTC. The full variable domain, in which reference TRBV9 and TRBJ2-7 provide the parts outside the CDR3, is DSGVTQTPKHLITATGQRVTLRCSPRSGDLSVYWYQQSLDQGLQFLIQYYNGEERAKGNILERFSAQQFPDLHSELNLSSLELGDSALYFCASSVGTSGTYEQYFGPGTRLTVT.

V usage is TRBV18 and J usage is TRBJ1-3, with 8 bases that match TRBD1. Germline V gene sequence: CDR1 KGHSH, CDR2 LQKENI. V dropped 4 bases and J dropped 0; count of bases not matched to a gene: 5. The CDR3 extends over 16 amino acids. CDR3 nucleotide sequence: TGTGCCAGCTCACAAGGACAGGGTAGCTCTGGAAACACCATATATTTT. The encoded protein is CASSQGQGSSGNTIYF.

The rearrangement joins TRBV28 to TRBJ1-1; D call uncertain. Germline V gene sequence: CDR1 MDHEN, CDR2 SYDVKM. Trimming took 2 bases from V and 1 from J, leaving 8 bases between them. This CDR3 contains 14 residues. CDR3: CASSLDPGNTEAFF. CDR3 bases: TGTGCCAGCAGTTTAGATCCAGGGAACACTGAAGCTTTCTTT.

The genes are TRBV2 and TRBJ2-7, with TRBD2 matching 10 bases. V gave up 3 bases and J gave up 2 bases; unmatched junction bases: 4. This CDR3 has 15 amino acids. Germline V gives CDR1 SNHLY, CDR2 FYNNEI. CDR3 nucleotides: TGTGCCAGCAGTGACTCTAGCGGGAGAACCTACGAGCAGTACTTC. Amino acids: CASSDSSGRTYEQYF. The entire variable domain, with the rest obtained from reference TRBV2 and TRBJ2-7, is as follows: EPEVTQTPSHQVTQMGQEVILRCVPISNHLYFYWYRQILGQKVEFLVSFYNNEISEKSEIFDDQFSVERPDGSNFTLKIRSTKLEDSAMYFCASSDSSGRTYEQYFGPGTRLTVT.

The chain has TRBV11-2 and TRBJ1-4, with D perhaps TRBD1 (6 bases). The CDR3 loop spans 15 amino acids. Trimming shortened V by 5 bases and J by 4 bases, and 14 bases separated the two germline ends. Germline V gene sequence: CDR1 SGHAT, CDR2 FQNNGV. The CDR3 nucleotides are TGTGCCAGCAGCCTAGGGGGACACGTTAATGAAAAACTGTTTTTT. This encodes CASSLGGHVNEKLFF.

V is TRBV19 and J is TRBJ2-1; no reliable D call. Germline V gene data show CDR1 as LNHDA and CDR2 as SQIVND (reference sequence). The CDR3 is 13 amino acids. The V and J ends lost 9 bases and 7 bases respectively, with 16 bases between them. CDR3 in amino acids: CASHLDGANEQFF. The DNA for the CDR3 is TGTGCCAGCCACCTTGACGGAGCAAATGAGCAGTTCTTC.

The chain employs TRBV7-2 and TRBJ2-4; 9 bases fit TRBD1. In germline, CDR1 is SGHTA, CDR2 FQGNSA. Trimming removed 1 base from V and 8 bases from J; junction bases left unmatched: 0. CDR3 length: 13 residues. The CDR3 loop is CASSLGTGDIQYF. The CDR3 DNA reads TGTGCCAGCAGCTTAGGGACAGGGGACATTCAGTACTTC.

The chain employs TRBV28 and TRBJ2-3, with D possibly being TRBD1 or TRBD2 (5 bases each). With 6 bases removed from V and 7 bases from J, the gap between germline ends came to 23 bases. CDR1 and CDR2 from the germline V gene are MDHEN and SYDVKM. There are 16 residues in the CDR3. The DNA of the CDR3 is TGTGCCAGCAGCCAACGGGGCCGCCCGGGCCCCAATACGCAGTATTTT. It encodes CASSQRGRPGPNTQYF.

V and J are TRBV7-2 and TRBJ2-1; TRBD2 matches 9 bases. This CDR3 comprises 19 residues. Germline assignment: CDR1 SGHTA and CDR2 FQGNSA. V was pared by 1 base and J by 3 bases, with 13 bases of the junction left unmatched. Here the CDR3 DNA reads TGTGCCAGCAGCTTAGGATTGATCGGGAGCGGGAGGTTCTACAATGAGCAGTTCTTC. This encodes CASSLGLIGSGRFYNEQFF.

This sequence joins TRBV7-9 and TRBJ2-7, with 7 bases aligning to TRBD2. CDR1 is SEHNR, CDR2 FQNEAQ, per germline (reference sequence). The CDR3 consists of 18 residues. The J segment lost 4 bases and the V segment lost 1 base, leaving 16 bases of the junction unmatched. The CDR3 DNA is TGTGCCAGCAGCTTAGGGCTCGGGGACTCGGGAGGCTTTTACGAGCAGTACTTC. The encoded protein is CASSLGLGDSGGFYEQYF. The full variable domain, in which reference TRBV7-9 and TRBJ2-7 provide the parts outside the CDR3, is DTGVSQNPRHKITKRGQNVTFRCDPISEHNRLYWYRQTLGQGPEFLTYFQNEAQLEKSRLLSDRFSAERPKGSFSTLEIQRTEQGDSAMYLCASSLGLGDSGGFYEQYFGPGTRLTVT.

On this clone: Since a much larger clone is just one base distant, this may be a read error. V gene TRBV7-9 combines with J gene TRBJ1-2; tentatively, D is TRBD1 (6 bases). Germline CDR1 reads SEHNR; CDR2 reads FQNEAQ (reference sequence). The V end was cut by 3 bases, the J end by 4 bases, with 6 bases between. CDR3 length: 12 amino acids. The CDR3 coding sequence is TGTGCCAGCAGCTTGGACAGCTATGGCTACACCTTC. Translated: CASSLDSYGYTF.

The chain has TRBV18 and TRBJ2-1; the match to TRBD2 covers 7 bases. Trimming at V came to 3 bases and at J to 15 bases, leaving 8 bases not matched to a gene. The CDR3 is 12 residues long. Germline assignment: CDR1 KGHSH and CDR2 LQKENI. CDR3 amino acids: CASSPGGTQRFF. As DNA, the CDR3 is TGTGCCAGCTCACCGGGGGGGACCCAGCGGTTCTTC.

Here the CDR3 reads CASSTAAGLFRADAYEQYF. For the CDR3, the DNA is TGTGCCAGCAGCACCGCGGCAGGGCTCTTCCGAGCGGATGCCTACGAGCAGTACTTC. The chain combines TRBV7-2 with TRBJ2-5; tentatively, D is TRBD1 or TRBD2 (5 bases each). The J call could be wrong; TRBJ2-7 is a better fit for the DNA end. CDR3 length: 19 amino acids. CDR1 is SGHTA and CDR2 is FQGNSA in the germline V gene.

V usage is TRBV4-3 and J usage is TRBJ2-3; D is unresolved. This CDR3 comprises 15 residues. The germline CDR1 and CDR2 sequences are LGHNA and YSLEER. Trimming removed 0 bases from V and 4 bases from J, with 11 bases in between. CDR3 nucleotide sequence: TGCGCCAGCAGCCAAGATGCCCCGGTGGCAGATACGCAGTATTTT. This codes for CASSQDAPVADTQYF.

The V gene is TRBV28, the J gene TRBJ2-2; tentative D call: TRBD1 (6 bases). V was shortened by 5 bases and J by 7 bases, with 14 bases between the two germline ends. CDR3 length: 14 residues. The germline gives CDR1 MDHEN, CDR2 SYDVKM. CDR3 DNA sequence: TGTGCCAGCAGTCTTCTGGGGGCGGGCGGGGAGCTGTTTTTT. This codes for CASSLLGAGGELFF.

The rearrangement uses TRBV11-2 and TRBJ2-5; tentative D call: TRBD2 (5 bases). Germline V gene lookup returns CDR1 SGHAT and CDR2 FQNNGV. This CDR3 is built from 14 residues. The V and J ends lost 2 bases and 1 base respectively, with 8 bases between them. CDR3 DNA: TGTGCCAGCAGCTTATTCGGGGTCCAAGAGACCCAGTACTTC. This codes for CASSLFGVQETQYF.

This sequence joins TRBV28 and TRBJ1-2; D is perhaps TRBD1 (5 bases). The CDR3 consists of 13 residues. Germline lookup yields CDR1 MDHEN and CDR2 SYDVKM. Trimming stripped 4 bases from V and 3 bases from J, with 9 bases between. CDR3 amino acids: CASSSQAYYGYTF. As DNA, the CDR3 is TGTGCCAGCAGTTCACAGGCCTACTATGGCTACACCTTC.

This chain connects TRBV5-1 to TRBJ2-6; D unresolved. The V gene lost 4 bases and the J gene lost 4 bases, with 12 bases spanning the gap. CDR1 and CDR2 (germline): SGHRS, YFSETQ. The CDR3 has 15 residues. The chain's CDR3 is CASSPALGGANVLTF. The CDR3 DNA is TGCGCCAGCAGCCCAGCCCTAGGAGGGGCCAACGTCCTGACTTTC. The complete variable domain, with remaining parts taken from reference TRBV5-1 and TRBJ2-6, reads KAGVTQTPRYLIKTRGQQVTLSCSPISGHRSVSWYQQTPGQGLQFLFEYFSETQRNKGNFPGRFSGRQFSNSRSEMNVSTLELGDSALYLCASSPALGGANVLTFGAGSRLTVL.

This clone has just one count. The chain employs TRBV6-6 and TRBJ1-2; D is perhaps TRBD1 (6 bases). Germline V gene sequence: CDR1 MNHNY, CDR2 SVGAGI (reference sequence). The CDR3 spans 12 residues. Deletions cut 8 bases from V and 0 bases from J, with 7 bases between. CDR3 DNA sequence: TGTGCCAGCCGGACAGCTAACTATGGCTACACCTTC. This sequence encodes CASRTANYGYTF.

The chain has TRBV7-2 and TRBJ1-3; TRBD1 aligns across 7 bases. Germline V gives CDR1 SGHTA, CDR2 FQGNSA. Trimming at V came to 5 bases and at J to 2 bases, leaving 6 bases not matched to a gene. This CDR3 region has 15 residues. The CDR3, as DNA: TGTGCCAGCAGCGAGACAGGGTCTGCTGGAAACACCATATATTTT. The encoded protein is CASSETGSAGNTIYF.

The chain is built from TRBV27 and TRBJ1-5; D may be TRBD1 (6 bases). With 2 bases removed from V and 11 bases from J, the gap between germline ends came to 16 bases. This CDR3 contains 14 residues. Germline V gives CDR1 MNHEY, CDR2 SMNVEV (reference sequence). CDR3 in amino acids: CASSLTRAGAAQHF. CDR3 bases: TGTGCCAGCAGTTTAACAAGGGCGGGGGCAGCCCAGCATTTT.

CDR3 amino acids: CASSPWTSDNEQFF. The CDR3 DNA sequence: TGTGCCAGCAGCCCTTGGACTAGCGACAATGAGCAGTTCTTC. This chain links TRBV7-8 with TRBJ2-1, with 9 positions matching TRBD2. This CDR3 has 14 residues. Germline CDR1 SGHVS, CDR2 FQNEAQ. V shed 5 bases and J 5 bases; nucleotides not matched to a gene: 4.

The rearrangement joins TRBV7-9 to TRBJ2-6; D not resolved. CDR3 length equals 15 residues. Trimming took 2 bases from V and 2 from J, leaving 7 bases between them. Germline assignment: CDR1 SEHNR and CDR2 FQNEAQ (reference sequence). Here the CDR3 reads CASSLMATGANVLTF. As DNA, the CDR3 is TGTGCCAGCAGCTTAATGGCCACTGGGGCCAACGTCCTGACTTTC.

This rearrangement joins TRBV27 to TRBJ2-5; D may be TRBD2 (5 bases). The end of the DNA aligns better with TRBJ2-7, so the J call may be wrong. Germline V gene sequence: CDR1 MNHEY, CDR2 SMNVEV (reference sequence). The CDR3 is 14 amino acids. The CDR3 spells CASAILGYSYEQYF. The CDR3 bases are TGTGCCAGCGCCATACTAGGCTACAGCTACGAGCAGTACTTC.

The rearrangement joins TRBV13 to TRBJ2-7; TRBD2 might be the D (5 bases). This CDR3 comprises 14 residues. The germline V gene has CDR1 PRHDT and CDR2 FYEKMQ (reference sequence). The ends were cut back, 5 bases at V and 1 base at J, with 12 bases in the middle. This CDR3 reads CASSPSRNSYEQYF. The CDR3 nucleotides read TGTGCCAGCAGCCCTAGCCGAAATTCCTACGAGCAGTACTTC.

V is TRBV9 and J is TRBJ2-1; 10 bases align to TRBD2. The length of the CDR3 is 15 residues. Trimming cost V 0 bases and J 8 bases; bases outside gene matches: 5. The germline V gene has CDR1 SGDLS and CDR2 YYNGEE. CDR3 loop: CASSVEIAGGHEQFF. CDR3 bases: TGTGCCAGCAGCGTAGAGATAGCGGGAGGCCATGAGCAGTTCTTC.